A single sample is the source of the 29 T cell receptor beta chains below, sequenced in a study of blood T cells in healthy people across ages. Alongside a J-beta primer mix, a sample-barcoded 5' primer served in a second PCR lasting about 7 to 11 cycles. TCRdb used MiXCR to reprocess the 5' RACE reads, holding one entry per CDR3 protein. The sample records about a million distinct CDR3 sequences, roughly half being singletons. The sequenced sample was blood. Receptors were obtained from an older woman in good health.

CDR3 sequence: CATGTSTDTQYF. The CDR3 nucleotides are TGTGCCACCGGGACTAGCACAGATACGCAGTATTTT. The genes are TRBV24-1 and TRBJ2-3; weak D call: TRBD2 (6 bases). V gave up 9 bases and J gave up 0 bases, with 6 bases separating them. Germline lookup yields CDR1 KGHDR and CDR2 SFDVKD. The CDR3 has 12 amino acids.

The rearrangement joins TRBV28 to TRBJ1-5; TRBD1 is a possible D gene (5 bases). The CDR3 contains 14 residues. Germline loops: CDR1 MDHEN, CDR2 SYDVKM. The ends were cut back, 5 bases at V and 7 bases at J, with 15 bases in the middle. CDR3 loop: CASSPAAGHQPQHF. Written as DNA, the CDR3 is TGTGCCAGCAGTCCGGCGGCAGGGCACCAGCCCCAGCATTTT. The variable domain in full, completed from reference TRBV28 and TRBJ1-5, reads DVKVTQSSRYLVKRTGEKVFLECVQDMDHENMFWYRQDPGLGLRLIYFSYDVKMKEKGDIPEGYSVSREKKERFSLILESASTNQTSMYLCASSPAAGHQPQHFGDGTRLSIL.

CDR3 loop: CASRVESGSSPLHF. The DNA for the CDR3 is TGCGCCAGCAGAGTAGAGTCGGGAAGTTCACCCCTCCACTTT. The gene calls are TRBV5-1 and TRBJ1-6; no reliable D call. Deletions cut 5 bases from V and 9 bases from J, with 15 bases between. From germline, CDR1 is SGHRS and CDR2 YFSETQ. The CDR3 is 14 amino acids.

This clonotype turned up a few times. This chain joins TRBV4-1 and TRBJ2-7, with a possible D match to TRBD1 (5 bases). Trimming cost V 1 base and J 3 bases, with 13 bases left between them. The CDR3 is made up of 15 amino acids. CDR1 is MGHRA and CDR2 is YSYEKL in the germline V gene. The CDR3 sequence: CASSQGPDSHYEQYF. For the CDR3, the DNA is TGCGCCAGCAGCCAAGGTCCCGACAGTCACTACGAGCAGTACTTC.

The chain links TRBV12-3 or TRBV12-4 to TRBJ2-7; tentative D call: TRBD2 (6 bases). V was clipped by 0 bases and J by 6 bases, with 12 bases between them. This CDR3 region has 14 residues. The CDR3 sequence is CASSLAGLGSEQYF. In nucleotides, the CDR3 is TGTGCCAGCAGTTTAGCGGGACTGGGATCCGAGCAGTACTTC.

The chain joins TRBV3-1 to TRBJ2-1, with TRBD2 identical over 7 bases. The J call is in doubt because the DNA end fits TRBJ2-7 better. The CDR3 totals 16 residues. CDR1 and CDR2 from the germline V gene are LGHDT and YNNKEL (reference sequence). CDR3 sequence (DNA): TGTGCCAGCAGCCAAGACAGCGGGATCTCTGCCCACGAGCAGTACGTC. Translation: CASSQDSGISAHEQYV.

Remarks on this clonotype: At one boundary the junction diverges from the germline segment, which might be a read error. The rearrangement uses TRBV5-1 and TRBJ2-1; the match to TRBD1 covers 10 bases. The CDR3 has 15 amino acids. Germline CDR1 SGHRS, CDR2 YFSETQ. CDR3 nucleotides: TGCGCCAGCAGCTACACGGGACAGGGGTACAATGACCAGTTCTTC. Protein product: CASSYTGQGYNDQFF.

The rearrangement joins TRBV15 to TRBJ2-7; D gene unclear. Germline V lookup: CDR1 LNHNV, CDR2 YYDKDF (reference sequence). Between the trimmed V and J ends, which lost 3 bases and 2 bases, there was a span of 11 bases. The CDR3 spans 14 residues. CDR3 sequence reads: CATSRGFGPYEQYF. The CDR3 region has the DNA TGTGCCACCAGCAGGGGATTTGGCCCCTACGAGCAGTACTTC.

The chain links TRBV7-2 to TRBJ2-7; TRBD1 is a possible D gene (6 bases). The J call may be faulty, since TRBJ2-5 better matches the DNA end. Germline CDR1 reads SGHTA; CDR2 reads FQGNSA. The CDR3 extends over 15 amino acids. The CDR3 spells CASSLNRQGTETQYF. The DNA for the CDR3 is TGTGCCAGCAGCTTAAATAGGCAGGGGACGGAGACCCAGTACTTC.

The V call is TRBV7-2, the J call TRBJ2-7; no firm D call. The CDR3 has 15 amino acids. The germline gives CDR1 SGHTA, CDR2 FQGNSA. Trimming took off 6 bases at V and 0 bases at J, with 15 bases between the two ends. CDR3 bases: TGTGCCAGCAGTCCTACGTGGCTGAGCTCCTACGAGCAGTACTTC. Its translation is CASSPTWLSSYEQYF.

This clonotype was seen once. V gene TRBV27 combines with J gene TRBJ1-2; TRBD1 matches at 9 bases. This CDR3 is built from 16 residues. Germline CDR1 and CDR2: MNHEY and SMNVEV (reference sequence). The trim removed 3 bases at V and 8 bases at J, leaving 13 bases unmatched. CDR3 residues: CASSLRRDTGGKGYTF. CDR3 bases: TGTGCCAGCAGTTTGCGCCGAGATACAGGGGGCAAAGGCTACACCTTC.

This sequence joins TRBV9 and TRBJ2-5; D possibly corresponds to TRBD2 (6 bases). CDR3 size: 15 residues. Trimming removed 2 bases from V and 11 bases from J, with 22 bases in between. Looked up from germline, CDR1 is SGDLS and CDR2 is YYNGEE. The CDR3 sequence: CASSVGSGFYVEQYF. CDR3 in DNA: TGTGCCAGCAGCGTTGGTAGCGGATTTTACGTGGAGCAGTACTTC.

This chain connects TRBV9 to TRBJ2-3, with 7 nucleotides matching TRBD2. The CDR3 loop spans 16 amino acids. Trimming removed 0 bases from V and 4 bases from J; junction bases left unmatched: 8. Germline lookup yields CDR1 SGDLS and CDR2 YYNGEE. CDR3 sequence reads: CASSVGWGRAADTQYF. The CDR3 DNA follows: TGTGCCAGCAGCGTAGGTTGGGGGAGGGCCGCAGATACGCAGTATTTT.

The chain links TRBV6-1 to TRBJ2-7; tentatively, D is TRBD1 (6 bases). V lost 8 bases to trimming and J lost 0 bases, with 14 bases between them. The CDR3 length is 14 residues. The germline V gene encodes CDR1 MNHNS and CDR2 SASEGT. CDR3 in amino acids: CASSEWTDSYEQYF. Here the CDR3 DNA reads TGTGCCAGCTCAGAATGGACAGACTCCTACGAGCAGTACTTC.

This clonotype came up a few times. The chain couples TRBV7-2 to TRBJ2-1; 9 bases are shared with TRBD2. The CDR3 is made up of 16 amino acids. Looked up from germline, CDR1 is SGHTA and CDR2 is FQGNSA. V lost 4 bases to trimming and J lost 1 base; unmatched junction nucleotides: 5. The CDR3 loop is CASSWSSGMSYNEQFF. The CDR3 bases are TGTGCCAGCAGCTGGTCTAGCGGGATGTCCTACAATGAGCAGTTCTTC.

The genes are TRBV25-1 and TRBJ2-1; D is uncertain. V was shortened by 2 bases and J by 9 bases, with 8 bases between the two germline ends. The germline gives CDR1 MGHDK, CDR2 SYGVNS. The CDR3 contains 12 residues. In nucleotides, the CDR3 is TGTGCCAGCAGTGAACAGTTCCGTGAGCAGTTCTTC. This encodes CASSEQFREQFF.

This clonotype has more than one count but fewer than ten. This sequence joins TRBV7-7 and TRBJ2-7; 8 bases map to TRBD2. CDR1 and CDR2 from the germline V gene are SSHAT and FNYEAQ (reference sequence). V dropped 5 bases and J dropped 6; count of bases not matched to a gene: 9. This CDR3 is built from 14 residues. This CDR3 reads CASSPGRDLGEQYF. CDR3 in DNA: TGTGCCAGCAGCCCCGGGAGGGATCTAGGCGAGCAGTACTTC.

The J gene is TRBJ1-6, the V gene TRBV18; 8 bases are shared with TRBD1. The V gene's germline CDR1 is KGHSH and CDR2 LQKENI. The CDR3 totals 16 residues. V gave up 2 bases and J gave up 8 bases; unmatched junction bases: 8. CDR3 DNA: TGTGCCAGCTCACCAGCGGGGCAGGGGGCATATTCACCCCTCCACTTT. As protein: CASSPAGQGAYSPLHF.

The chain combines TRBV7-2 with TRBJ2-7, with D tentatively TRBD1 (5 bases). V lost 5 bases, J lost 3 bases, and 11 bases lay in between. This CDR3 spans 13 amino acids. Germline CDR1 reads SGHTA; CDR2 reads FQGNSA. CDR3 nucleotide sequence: TGTGCCAGCAGCCCCAGGGTTCGCTACGAGCAGTACTTC. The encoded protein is CASSPRVRYEQYF.

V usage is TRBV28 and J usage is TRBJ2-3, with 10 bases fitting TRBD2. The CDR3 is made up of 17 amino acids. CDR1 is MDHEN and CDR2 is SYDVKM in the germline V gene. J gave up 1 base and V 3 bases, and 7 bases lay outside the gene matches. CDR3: CASSFTSGNWGTDTQYF. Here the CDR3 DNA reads TGTGCCAGCAGTTTCACTAGCGGGAATTGGGGCACAGATACGCAGTATTTT.

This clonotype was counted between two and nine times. DNA for the CDR3: TGTGCCAGTAGAACACAAGACCTAGCCAAAAACATTCAGTACTTC. Translated, it gives CASRTQDLAKNIQYF. The chain is built from TRBV6-1 and TRBJ2-4; D remains unclear. The germline V gene has CDR1 MNHNS and CDR2 SASEGT. This CDR3 is 15 amino acids long. Trimming pared 9 bases from V and 0 bases from J, leaving 15 bases between.

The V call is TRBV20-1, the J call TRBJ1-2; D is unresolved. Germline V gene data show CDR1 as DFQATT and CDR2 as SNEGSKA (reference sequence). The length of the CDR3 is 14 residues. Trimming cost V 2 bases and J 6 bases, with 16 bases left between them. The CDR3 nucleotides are TGCAGTGCTAGACTCGACACCGTGATGGATGGCTACACCTTC. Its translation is CSARLDTVMDGYTF.

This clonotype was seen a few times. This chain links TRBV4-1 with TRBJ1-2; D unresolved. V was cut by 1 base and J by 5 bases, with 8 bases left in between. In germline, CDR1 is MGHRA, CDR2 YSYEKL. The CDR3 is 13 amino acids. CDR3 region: CASSQASGYGYTF. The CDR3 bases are TGCGCCAGCAGCCAAGCATCCGGGTATGGCTACACCTTC.

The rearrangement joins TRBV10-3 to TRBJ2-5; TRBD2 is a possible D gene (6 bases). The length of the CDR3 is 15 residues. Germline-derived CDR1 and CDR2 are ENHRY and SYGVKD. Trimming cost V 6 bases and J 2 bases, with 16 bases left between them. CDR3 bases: TGTGCCATCAGGTTTGGGGGGTCGGGACAAGAGACCCAGTACTTC. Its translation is CAIRFGGSGQETQYF.

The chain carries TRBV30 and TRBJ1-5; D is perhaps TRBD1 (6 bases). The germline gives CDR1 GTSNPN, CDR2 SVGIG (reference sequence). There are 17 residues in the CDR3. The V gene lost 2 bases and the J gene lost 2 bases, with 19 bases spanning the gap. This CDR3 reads CAWSPRGGLLGNQPQHF. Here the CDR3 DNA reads TGTGCCTGGAGTCCAAGGGGGGGTCTCTTGGGCAATCAGCCCCAGCATTTT.

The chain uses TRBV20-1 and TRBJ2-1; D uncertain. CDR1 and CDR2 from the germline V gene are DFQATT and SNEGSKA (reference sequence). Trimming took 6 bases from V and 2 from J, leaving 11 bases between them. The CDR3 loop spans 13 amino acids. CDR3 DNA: TGCAGTGCCAGGTTCGACCCCTACAATGAGCAGTTCTTC. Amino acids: CSARFDPYNEQFF.

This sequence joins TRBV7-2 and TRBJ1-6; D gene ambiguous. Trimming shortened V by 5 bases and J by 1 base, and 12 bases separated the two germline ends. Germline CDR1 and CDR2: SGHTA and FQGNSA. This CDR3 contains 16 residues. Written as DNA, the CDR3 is TGTGCCAGCAGCGGTCGGCGGGTTTCCTATAATTCACCCCTCCACTTT. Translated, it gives CASSGRRVSYNSPLHF. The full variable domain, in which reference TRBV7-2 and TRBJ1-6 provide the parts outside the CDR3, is GAGVSQSPSNKVTEKGKDVELRCDPISGHTALYWYRQSLGQGLEFLIYFQGNSAPDKSGLPSDRFSAERTGGSVSTLTIQRTQQEDSAVYLCASSGRRVSYNSPLHFGNGTRLTVT.

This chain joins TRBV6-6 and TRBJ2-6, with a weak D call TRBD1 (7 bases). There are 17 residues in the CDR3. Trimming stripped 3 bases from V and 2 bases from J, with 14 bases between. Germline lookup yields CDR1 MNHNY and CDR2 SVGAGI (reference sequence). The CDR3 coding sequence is TGTGCCAGCAGTTATGTAGGCAGGGGGGCTGGGGCCAACGTCCTGACTTTC. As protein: CASSYVGRGAGANVLTF.

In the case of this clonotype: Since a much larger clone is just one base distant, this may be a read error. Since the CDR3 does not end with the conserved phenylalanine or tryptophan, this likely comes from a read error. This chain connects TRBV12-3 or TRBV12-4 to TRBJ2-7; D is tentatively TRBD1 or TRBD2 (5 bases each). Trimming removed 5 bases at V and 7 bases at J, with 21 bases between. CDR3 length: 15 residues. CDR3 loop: CASSRQGASGMEQYL. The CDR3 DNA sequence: TGTGCCAGCAGTCGTCAAGGGGCCTCCGGGATGGAGCAGTACTTA.